The 16 T cell receptor beta chains listed next were all sequenced from one sample in a study of CD8+CD57+ T cells in acquired aplastic anemia. For CDR3 and TCR beta VDJ profiling, genomic DNA was the template used. Each CDR3 protein gets one entry after TCRdb re-called the reads with MiXCR. The sample shows about 150,000 distinct CDR3 sequences, more than 40% of them seen only once. Patients chosen for sequencing had CD8+CD57+ cells that had expanded, as shown by flow cytometry. Input material: sorted CD4+, CD8+, or CD8+CD57+ T cells (not recorded which) from PBMCs. All receptors derive from a human donor with aplastic anemia.

This clonotype showed up just a few times. A read error may be the cause here, since a much bigger clone is one base away. V and J are TRBV7-9 and TRBJ2-3; TRBD1 might be the D (5 bases). Germline loops: CDR1 SEHNR, CDR2 FQNEAQ (reference sequence). The CDR3 loop spans 14 amino acids. The ends were cut back, 1 base at V and 2 bases at J, with 7 bases in the middle. Here the CDR3 DNA reads TGTGCCAGCAGCTTAGTGACAGCCACAGATACGCAGTATTTT. As protein: CASSLVTATDTQYF.

This clonotype was counted ten times or more. The chain links TRBV29-1 to TRBJ1-1; D may be TRBD1 (5 bases). CDR3 length: 14 amino acids. The germline V gene has CDR1 SQVTM and CDR2 ANQGSEA. Trimming removed 3 bases from V and 0 bases from J, with 11 bases in between. CDR3 DNA: TGCAGCGTTGAGGTTGGGACGATGAACACTGAAGCTTTCTTT. Amino acids: CSVEVGTMNTEAFF.

This clonotype was observed many times. The J gene is TRBJ1-6, the V gene TRBV5-6; D might be TRBD1 (5 bases). Trimming removed 3 bases from V and 9 bases from J, with 13 bases in between. From germline, CDR1 is SGHDT and CDR2 YYEEEE. The CDR3 is made up of 14 amino acids. DNA for the CDR3: TGTGCCAGCAGCTCTGGCAGGGATTTTTCACCCCTCCACTTT. It is translated as CASSSGRDFSPLHF.

This clonotype occurred many times. The genes are TRBV6-5 and TRBJ1-5, with D hard to call. The CDR3 runs 14 residues. Germline CDR1 reads MNHEY; CDR2 reads SVGAGI. Trimming removed 7 bases at V and 5 bases at J, with 15 bases between. Here the CDR3 DNA reads TGTGCCAGCACCCTTACCCCAGGACATCAGCCCCAGCATTTT. It is translated as CASTLTPGHQPQHF.

The chain has TRBV7-2 and TRBJ2-5; D gene unclear. Germline-derived CDR1 and CDR2 are SGHTA and FQGNSA. The CDR3 has 16 amino acids. Trimming removed 3 bases from V and 1 base from J, with 15 bases in between. The CDR3: CASSFRSSAFQETQYF. In DNA, the CDR3 is TGTGCCAGCAGCTTTCGGTCCAGCGCCTTCCAAGAGACCCAGTACTTC.

This clonotype has a single count. The V and J genes are TRBV11-1 and TRBJ2-7; 8 bases map to TRBD2. The CDR3 is 14 residues long. The germline gives CDR1 SGHAT, CDR2 FQDESV (reference sequence). Trimming took 5 bases from V and 4 from J; bases not matched to a gene: 7. For the CDR3, the DNA is TGTGCCAGCAGCGCCGCAGTAGCGGGATACGAGCAGTACTTC. Amino acids: CASSAAVAGYEQYF.

The V and J genes are TRBV20-1 and TRBJ2-2, with 10 bases matching TRBD2. The germline CDR1 and CDR2 sequences are DFQATT and SNEGSKA (reference sequence). J lost 6 bases, V lost 0 bases, and 4 bases had no gene match. The CDR3 is 15 amino acids. The CDR3 sequence is CSARDRSGRAGELFF. In DNA, the CDR3 is TGCAGTGCTAGAGATCGGAGCGGGAGGGCCGGGGAGCTGTTTTTT.

The sample holds many counts of this clonotype. The chain joins TRBV9 to TRBJ2-2, with D perhaps TRBD1 (6 bases). The germline gives CDR1 SGDLS, CDR2 YYNGEE. The CDR3 covers 18 residues. The V and J ends lost 0 bases and 1 base respectively, with 16 bases between them. CDR3 sequence reads: CASSVAADSDRNTGELFF. CDR3 coding DNA: TGTGCCAGCAGCGTAGCGGCGGACAGCGACCGGAACACCGGGGAGCTGTTTTTT.

This clonotype was found many times. The rearrangement joins TRBV6-1 to TRBJ2-5; no clear D. The V end lost 5 bases, the J end lost 4 bases, and 11 bases lay between the germline ends. The CDR3 covers 13 residues. Germline V lookup: CDR1 MNHNS, CDR2 SASEGT. CDR3 protein: CASSPNPRETQYF. CDR3 nucleotide sequence: TGTGCCAGCAGTCCGAACCCACGAGAGACCCAGTACTTC.

This clonotype was found many times. The chain recombines TRBV7-6 with TRBJ2-3, with 12 bases fitting TRBD2. The trim removed 4 bases at V and 6 bases at J, leaving 11 bases unmatched. Per germline, CDR1 SGHVS and CDR2 FNYEAQ. The CDR3 is 17 residues long. CDR3 sequence: CASSYVSRLAGEDTQYF. The CDR3 DNA sequence: TGTGCCAGCAGCTACGTGAGTCGACTAGCGGGAGAGGATACGCAGTATTTT. Together with reference TRBV7-6 and TRBJ2-3, the CDR3 gives the full variable domain: GAGVSQSPRYKVTKRGQDVALRCDPISGHVSLYWYRQALGQGPEFLTYFNYEAQQDKSGLPNDRFSAERPEGSISTLTIQRTEQRDSAMYRCASSYVSRLAGEDTQYFGPGTRLTVL.

Worth noting for this clonotype: Given the absence of the conserved phenylalanine or tryptophan at the CDR3 end, a read error is likely. J is TRBJ2-1 and V is TRBV7-3; D not certain. Per germline, CDR1 SGHTA and CDR2 FQGTGA. CDR3 length: 16 residues. Trimming removed 3 bases from V and 3 bases from J, with 15 bases in between. CDR3 nucleotides: TGTGCCAGCAGCTTTTTGAGATGGCGGAGCTACAATGAGCAGTTCTCC. Protein sequence: CASSFLRWRSYNEQFS.

This clonotype was seen at least ten times. This rearrangement joins TRBV19 to TRBJ1-5; D gene ambiguous. V lost 3 bases, J lost 6 bases, and 9 bases lay in between. Germline-derived CDR1 and CDR2 are LNHDA and SQIVND (reference sequence). This CDR3 spans 13 amino acids. The CDR3 sequence is CASSIGYGQPQHF. Here the CDR3 DNA reads TGTGCCAGTAGTATTGGGTATGGTCAGCCCCAGCATTTT.

As regards this clonotype: At one boundary the junction diverges from the germline segment, which might be a read error. This chain links TRBV9 with TRBJ2-1, with D tentatively TRBD2 (5 bases). Germline CDR1 SGDLS, CDR2 YYNGEE. This CDR3 spans 14 amino acids. CDR3 in DNA: TGTGCCTGCAGCGTAGGGTCCGGACGGGGTGAGCAGTTCTTC. Translation gives CACSVGSGRGEQFF.

The gene calls are TRBV12-3 or TRBV12-4 and TRBJ2-1; D is unresolved. V was trimmed by 6 bases and J by 1 base, leaving 13 bases between them. This CDR3 has 15 amino acids. Here the CDR3 reads CASSLKSTSYNEQFF. The CDR3 nucleotides read TGTGCCAGCAGCTTAAAAAGCACGTCCTACAATGAGCAGTTCTTC.

This clonotype was seen a handful of times. The gene calls are TRBV19 and TRBJ1-1, with D unclear. CDR1 and CDR2 from the germline V gene are LNHDA and SQIVND (reference sequence). The CDR3 runs to 13 residues. Trimming stripped 10 bases from V and 0 bases from J, with 12 bases between. The DNA for the CDR3 is TGTGCCACCTCGGGTAGTATGAACACTGAAGCTTTCTTT. This gives the protein CATSGSMNTEAFF.

The V call is TRBV20-1, the J call TRBJ1-5; 7 bases align to TRBD1. The V gene end was trimmed by 1 base and the J gene end by 1 base; junction bases not matched to a gene: 7. Germline CDR1 DFQATT, CDR2 SNEGSKA (reference sequence). CDR3 length equals 16 residues. The chain's CDR3 is CSARAMTGKSNQPQHF. The CDR3 coding sequence is TGCAGTGCTAGAGCGATGACAGGGAAGAGCAATCAGCCCCAGCATTTT.